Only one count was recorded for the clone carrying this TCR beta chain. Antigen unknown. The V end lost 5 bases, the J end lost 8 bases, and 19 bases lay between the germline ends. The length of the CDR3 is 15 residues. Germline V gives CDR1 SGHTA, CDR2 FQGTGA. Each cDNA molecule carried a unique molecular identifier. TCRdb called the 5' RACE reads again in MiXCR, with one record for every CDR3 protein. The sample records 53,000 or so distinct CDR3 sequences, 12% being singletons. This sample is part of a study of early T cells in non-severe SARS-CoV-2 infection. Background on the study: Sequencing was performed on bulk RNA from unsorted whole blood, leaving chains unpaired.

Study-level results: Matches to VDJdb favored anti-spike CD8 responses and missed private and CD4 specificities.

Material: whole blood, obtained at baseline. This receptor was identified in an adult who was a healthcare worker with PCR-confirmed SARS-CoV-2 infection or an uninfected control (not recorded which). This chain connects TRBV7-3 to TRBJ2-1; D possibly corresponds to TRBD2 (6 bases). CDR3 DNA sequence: TGTGCCAGCAGCCCCTCCCCTGGAGGGCTCTATGAGCAGTTCTTC. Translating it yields CASSPSPGGLYEQFF.